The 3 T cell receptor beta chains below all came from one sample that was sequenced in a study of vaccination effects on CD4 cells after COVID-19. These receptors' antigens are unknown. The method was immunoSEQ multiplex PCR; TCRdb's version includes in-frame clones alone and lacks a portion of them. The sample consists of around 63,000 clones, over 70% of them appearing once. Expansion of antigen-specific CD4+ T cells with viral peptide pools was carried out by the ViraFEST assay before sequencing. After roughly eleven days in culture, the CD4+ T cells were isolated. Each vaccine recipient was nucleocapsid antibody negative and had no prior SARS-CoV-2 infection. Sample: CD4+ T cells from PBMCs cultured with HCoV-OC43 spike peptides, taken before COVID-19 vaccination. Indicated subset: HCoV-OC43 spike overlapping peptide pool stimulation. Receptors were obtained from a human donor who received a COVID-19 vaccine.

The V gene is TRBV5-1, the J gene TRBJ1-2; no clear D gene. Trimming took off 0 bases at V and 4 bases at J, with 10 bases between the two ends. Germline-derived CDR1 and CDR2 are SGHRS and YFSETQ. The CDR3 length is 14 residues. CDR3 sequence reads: CASSLEVRSYGYTF. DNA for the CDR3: TGCGCCAGCAGCTTGGAGGTCAGGTCCTATGGCTACACCTTC. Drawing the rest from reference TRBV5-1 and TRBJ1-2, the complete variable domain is KAGVTQTPRYLIKTRGQQVTLSCSPISGHRSVSWYQQTPGQGLQFLFEYFSETQRNKGNFPGRFSGRQFSNSRSEMNVSTLELGDSALYLCASSLEVRSYGYTFGSGTRLTVV.

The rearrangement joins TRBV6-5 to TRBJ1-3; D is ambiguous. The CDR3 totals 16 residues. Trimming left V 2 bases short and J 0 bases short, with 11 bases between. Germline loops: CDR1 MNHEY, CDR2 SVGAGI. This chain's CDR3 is CASSYRAESSGNTIYF. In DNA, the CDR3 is TGTGCCAGCAGTTACAGGGCAGAGAGCTCTGGAAACACCATATATTTT.

Here the CDR3 DNA reads TGTGCCAGCAAGGGGGGGATCGAAGTCCCGAAGTACCAAGAGACCCAGTACTTC. As protein: CASKGGIEVPKYQETQYF. The V gene is TRBV3-1 (or the pseudogene TRBV3-2), the J gene TRBJ2-5; a possible D gene is TRBD2 (7 bases). Germline values: CDR1 LGHDT, CDR2 YNNKEL (reference sequence). The V end was cut by 7 bases, the J end by 0 bases, with 24 bases between. The CDR3 consists of 18 residues.